This entry lists 5 T cell receptor beta chains sequenced from one sample in a study of T cell responses to AZD1222 COVID-19 vaccine. Clones were read by immunoSEQ multiplex PCR, and TCRdb kept only the in-frame ones, dropping some. The profile covers about 140,000 clones, with 85% to 90% appearing a single time and under 2% taken by the ten largest. Specimen: peripheral blood, collected 28 days after the second AZD1222 dose. The receptors stem from an adult who received the AZD1222 COVID-19 vaccine.

The chain carries TRBV6-6 and TRBJ1-1; D remains ambiguous. Germline loops: CDR1 MNHNY, CDR2 SVGAGI (reference sequence). Trimming pared 8 bases from V and 1 base from J, leaving 8 bases between. The CDR3 is made up of 12 amino acids. The CDR3 DNA is TGTGCCAGCGGCCGGCAGAACACTGAAGCTTTCTTT. Protein: CASGRQNTEAFF.

J is TRBJ2-5 and V is TRBV5-1; TRBD2 aligns across 14 bases. CDR1 is SGHRS and CDR2 is YFSETQ in the germline V gene. CDR3 length equals 17 residues. With 2 bases clipped from V and 4 bases from J, the junction kept 7 bases outside the gene matches. CDR3 sequence (DNA): TGCGCCAGCAGCTTCCCGGGACTAGCGGGAGAGCGAGAGACCCAGTACTTC. Amino acid sequence: CASSFPGLAGERETQYF.

This sequence joins TRBV27 and TRBJ2-1, with a weak D call TRBD2 (6 bases). Germline V gives CDR1 MNHEY, CDR2 SMNVEV (reference sequence). The germline V and J ends were trimmed by 4 bases and 9 bases, with 16 bases remaining between them. The CDR3 extends over 14 amino acids. The CDR3 loop is CASSWVGGTSEQFF. DNA for the CDR3: TGTGCCAGCAGTTGGGTGGGGGGAACCAGTGAGCAGTTCTTC.

The chain employs TRBV3-1 (or the pseudogene TRBV3-2) and TRBJ1-5; D might be TRBD1 (6 bases). The ends were cut back, 4 bases at V and 2 bases at J, with 9 bases in the middle. The length of the CDR3 is 14 residues. Germline V lookup: CDR1 LGHDT, CDR2 YNNKEL (reference sequence). The CDR3: CASSRDTRNQPQHF. As DNA, the CDR3 is TGTGCCAGCAGCCGGGACACCCGCAATCAGCCCCAGCATTTT.

The rearrangement uses TRBV3-1 (or the pseudogene TRBV3-2) and TRBJ1-5; possibly TRBD1 for D (6 bases). V was clipped by 2 bases and J by 6 bases, with 11 bases between them. Germline loops: CDR1 LGHDT, CDR2 YNNKEL (reference sequence). This CDR3 contains 14 residues. As DNA, the CDR3 is TGTGCCAGCAGCCAATCTGGCAGGGGTCAGCCCCAGCATTTT. It encodes CASSQSGRGQPQHF.